Included here is one TCR beta chain sequence, with context. The antigen remains undetermined. This record comes from a study of T cell repertoires in cytomegalovirus infection. The overall study: It was the public TCR beta signatures that indicated both CMV infection and matching HLA type.

The study, taken as a whole, reports: The ex vivo response was dominated by HLA-C-restricted CMV-specific TCR beta clonotypes. CMV carriers having the relevant HLA were flagged by cumulative public TCR beta family frequency.

Germline CDR1 is LNHDA and CDR2 is SQIVND (reference sequence). V lost 3 bases and J lost 4; bases outside the gene matches: 10. The CDR3 sequence is 16 residues long. TCRdb independently ran MiXCR on the reads; one entry per CDR3 protein. The table lists under 850,000 distinct CDR3 sequences, roughly 35% of them singletons. Sequencing input: PBMCs. This sequence originates from a human donor in good health (CMV status not recorded). Some clones in this sample may be carry-over from other donors' samples. The rearrangement links TRBV19 to TRBJ1-2; 8 nucleotides agree with TRBD1. The CDR3 spells CASSIDYRTGSYGYTF. CDR3 DNA sequence: TGTGCCAGTAGTATCGACTATAGGACAGGGAGCTATGGCTACACCTTC. The entire variable domain, with the rest obtained from reference TRBV19 and TRBJ1-2, is as follows: DGGITQSPKYLFRKEGQNVTLSCEQNLNHDAMYWYRQDPGQGLRLIYYSQIVNDFQKGDIAEGYSVSREKKESFPLTVTSAQKNPTAFYLCASSIDYRTGSYGYTFGSGTRLTVV.